The 27 T cell receptor beta chains below come from one sample, sequenced in a study of post-analysis software for immune sequencing data. Every TCR beta cDNA library bore unique molecular identifiers. TCRdb redid the calling of the PCR reads with MiXCR, one entry per CDR3 protein. This table has hundreds of thousands of distinct CDR3 sequences, less than 35% appearing once. Study-wide results and caveats: Included in a set of about five TRBV segments more frequent in patients than controls were TRBV5-6, TRBV5-1 and TRBV20-1.

Which antigens these TCRs recognize remains unknown. Sequencing was carried out using blood. The receptors originated from a girl aged 5-17 years with multiple sclerosis.

CDR3: CASSPPGGVGNEQFF. CDR3 in DNA: TGTGCCAGCTCACCACCGGGAGGGGTCGGCAATGAGCAGTTCTTC. V and J are TRBV18 and TRBJ2-1; TRBD2 matches at 7 bases. The CDR3 sequence is 15 residues long. Unmatched junction bases numbered 5, after V lost 0 bases and J lost 6 bases. Germline-derived CDR1 and CDR2 are KGHSH and LQKENI.

Note on this clonotype: The germline gene is not matched at one end of the junction; a read error may be the cause. This chain uses TRBV20-1 with TRBJ2-5; the D is unclear. Germline CDR1 is DFQATT and CDR2 is SNEGSKA (reference sequence). The CDR3 runs 10 residues. The CDR3 bases are TGCAGTGCGGCGCGAGAGACCCGGTACTTC. Residues: CSAARETRYF.

J is TRBJ1-1 and V is TRBV18; possibly TRBD1 for D (5 bases). With 2 bases removed from V and 5 bases from J, the gap between germline ends came to 18 bases. Germline CDR1 reads KGHSH; CDR2 reads LQKENI. This CDR3 region has 16 residues. CDR3 bases: TGTGCCAGCTCACCAAGCCCTCAGGGCCCGAGAACTGAAGCTTTCTTT. Translating gives CASSPSPQGPRTEAFF.

Turning to this clonotype: Relative to the germline gene, one junction end is altered; a read error may explain this. This sequence joins TRBV28 and TRBJ1-2; 9 nucleotides line up with TRBD1. CDR3 size: 13 residues. Germline values: CDR1 MDHEN, CDR2 SYDVKM. The CDR3 here is CVSSLLDRGTYTF. In nucleotides, the CDR3 is TGTGTCAGCAGTTTACTCGACAGGGGGACGTACACCTTC.

A remark on this clonotype: Germline is not matched at one junction end, which may reflect a read error. The V and J genes are TRBV20-1 and TRBJ2-2, with D possibly being TRBD2 (5 bases). This CDR3 has 11 amino acids. Germline CDR1 is DFQATT and CDR2 is SNEGSKA (reference sequence). CDR3 sequence reads: CSGSHHGERFF. The DNA for the CDR3 is TGCAGTGGTAGCCACCACGGGGAGCGGTTTTTT.

This chain connects TRBV28 to TRBJ2-4; the match to TRBD2 covers 10 bases. J was trimmed by 13 bases and V by 2 bases; bases with no gene match: 11. CDR1 is MDHEN and CDR2 is SYDVKM in the germline V gene. This CDR3 has 15 amino acids. This chain's CDR3 is CASSLVGAGGGEQYF. DNA of the CDR3: TGTGCCAGCAGTTTAGTCGGAGCGGGAGGGGGGGAGCAGTACTTC.

J is TRBJ1-3 and V is TRBV12-3 or TRBV12-4; D is perhaps TRBD1 (6 bases). Deletions cut 0 bases from V and 4 bases from J, with 22 bases between. This CDR3 comprises 19 residues. CDR3 region: CASSLALTGRDVEGNTIYF. CDR3 in DNA: TGTGCCAGCAGTTTAGCGCTGACAGGCCGCGACGTGGAGGGAAACACCATATATTTT.

This clonotype appeared a few times. This chain uses TRBV4-1 with TRBJ1-5; D not certain. CDR1 and CDR2 (germline): MGHRA, YSYEKL. V gave up 0 bases and J gave up 4 bases, with 7 bases separating them. The CDR3 runs to 14 residues. CDR3 bases: TGCGCCAGCAGCCAAGACGGAAGGAATCAGCCCCAGCATTTT. Its translation: CASSQDGRNQPQHF.

The chain carries TRBV2 and TRBJ1-6, with D possibly matching TRBD1 (5 bases). The CDR3 totals 14 residues. Germline-derived CDR1 and CDR2 are SNHLY and FYNNEI. Deletions cut 4 bases from V and 4 bases from J, with 8 bases between. The DNA for the CDR3 is TGTGCCAGCAGTGGACAGCCTTATAATTCACCCCTCCACTTT. It codes for CASSGQPYNSPLHF.

A few counts support this clonotype. V usage is TRBV6-2 or TRBV6-3 and J usage is TRBJ1-1; no clear D. Germline V gives CDR1 MNHEY, CDR2 SVGEGT. V was trimmed by 10 bases and J by 4 bases, leaving 10 bases between them. This CDR3 region has 11 residues. The CDR3 here is CATAAVTEAFF. DNA of the CDR3: TGTGCCACCGCGGCAGTCACTGAAGCTTTCTTT.

The genes are TRBV14 and TRBJ1-1; D is unclear. CDR1 is SGHDN and CDR2 is FVKESK in the germline V gene. V was shortened by 0 bases and J by 0 bases, with 5 bases between the two germline ends. The CDR3 consists of 14 residues. The CDR3 reads CASSQDQVNTEAFF. CDR3 sequence (DNA): TGTGCCAGCAGCCAAGACCAGGTGAACACTGAAGCTTTCTTT. Complete variable domain (other parts from reference TRBV14 and TRBJ1-1): EAGVTQFPSHSVIEKGQTVTLRCDPISGHDNLYWYRRVMGKEIKFLLHFVKESKQDESGMPNNRFLAERTGGTYSTLKVQPAELEDSGVYFCASSQDQVNTEAFFGQGTRLTVV.

This clonotype was counted a few times. The chain recombines TRBV7-9 with TRBJ1-4; D gene uncertain. Germline V gives CDR1 SEHNR, CDR2 FQNEAQ (reference sequence). CDR3 length: 14 residues. The germline V and J ends were trimmed by 3 bases and 4 bases, with 9 bases remaining between them. CDR3 amino acids: CASSFGQVNEKLFF. Written as DNA, the CDR3 is TGTGCCAGCAGCTTCGGCCAGGTTAATGAAAAACTGTTTTTT.

The CDR3 DNA reads as TGTGCCAGCAGCGAGCACCAGGGGTACTACAATGAGCAGTTCTTC. Protein: CASSEHQGYYNEQFF. J is TRBJ2-1 and V is TRBV9, with a tentative D call TRBD1 (6 bases). The CDR3 is 15 amino acids. Trimming removed 3 bases from V and 3 bases from J, with 13 bases in between. CDR1 is SGDLS, CDR2 YYNGEE, per germline.

This clonotype was found once. As the CDR3 is not closed by the conserved phenylalanine or tryptophan, this likely results from a read error. V and J are TRBV5-1 and TRBJ1-1; weak D call: TRBD1 (5 bases). The CDR3 spans 14 residues. Trimming took off 4 bases at V and 1 base at J, with 11 bases between the two ends. Germline CDR1 and CDR2: SGHRS and YFSETQ. CDR3 in amino acids: CASSQNGGNTEAFC. Here the CDR3 DNA reads TGCGCCAGCAGCCAAAATGGGGGGAACACTGAAGCTTTCTGT.

This clonotype occurred a few times. The V and J genes are TRBV9 and TRBJ1-5, with D possibly being TRBD1 (6 bases). Germline V CDR1 and CDR2: SGDLS, YYNGEE. The CDR3 extends over 15 amino acids. V lost 3 bases and J 1 base, leaving 11 bases between the germline ends. CDR3 region: CASSETGTSNQPQHF. The CDR3 DNA reads as TGTGCCAGCAGCGAAACAGGGACCAGCAATCAGCCCCAGCATTTT.

The genes are TRBV5-1 and TRBJ2-1; D might be TRBD1 or TRBD2, each matching 6 bases. Germline assignment: CDR1 SGHRS and CDR2 YFSETQ. This CDR3 region has 16 residues. Deletions cut 5 bases from V and 6 bases from J, with 21 bases between. As DNA, the CDR3 is TGCGCCAGCAGACGACTAACGGGGGCCGGCGGCAATGAGCAGTTCTTC. Translating gives CASRRLTGAGGNEQFF.

As for this clonotype: A much larger clone is a single base away; this may be a read error. The chain recombines TRBV12-3 or TRBV12-4 with TRBJ2-3; D is tentatively TRBD1 or TRBD2 (5 bases each). The CDR3 is 12 residues long. The CDR3 DNA follows: TGTGCCAGCAGTTTGGGGGTCGATACGGAGTATTTT. Its protein product is CASSLGVDTEYF.

A remark on this clonotype: Given a much more abundant clone one base away, this may be a read error. The chain joins TRBV29-1 to TRBJ2-4; TRBD2 matches at 16 bases. The CDR3 is 16 residues long. Germline trimming cut 6 bases from V and 6 bases from J; bases unmatched to any gene: 8. Germline CDR1 is SQVTM and CDR2 is ANQGSEA. CDR3 nucleotide sequence: TGCAGCGTGGGGGCCGGGACTAGCGGGGGGGGAAACATTCAGTACTTC. Translation: CSVGAGTSGGGNIQYF.

The genes are TRBV6-4 and TRBJ2-5, with 9 bases aligning to TRBD2. This CDR3 has 15 amino acids. Germline V gene sequence: CDR1 MRHNA, CDR2 SNTAGT. With V trimmed by 5 bases and J by 11 bases, 15 bases remained unmatched. The CDR3 nucleotides are TGTGCCAGCAGTCGATCCCGAGCGGGGGGTAATGAGCAGTACTTC. Protein product: CASSRSRAGGNEQYF.

This sequence joins TRBV6-5 and TRBJ1-2; D may be TRBD1 (5 bases). V gave up 7 bases and J gave up 0 bases, with 18 bases separating them. CDR3 length: 16 residues. Germline V gene data show CDR1 as MNHEY and CDR2 as SVGAGI. The CDR3 region is CASTPSGPYPNYGYTF. CDR3 nucleotide sequence: TGTGCCAGCACCCCTTCGGGGCCTTACCCTAACTATGGCTACACCTTC.

The genes are TRBV5-1 and TRBJ2-5; D gene ambiguous. Deletions cut 4 bases from V and 5 bases from J, with 18 bases between. Per the germline V gene, CDR1 is SGHRS and CDR2 is YFSETQ. The length of the CDR3 is 15 residues. Written as DNA, the CDR3 is TGCGCCAGCAGCCCATGGACGGACCAAGGGGAGACCCAGTACTTC. Its translation is CASSPWTDQGETQYF.

This clonotype was counted a single time. V and J are TRBV20-1 and TRBJ1-5, with 7 bases fitting TRBD1. Germline assignment: CDR1 DFQATT and CDR2 SNEGSKA (reference sequence). Trimming took 4 bases from V and 2 from J; bases not matched to a gene: 8. The CDR3 has 15 amino acids. CDR3 sequence reads: CSAKTGVGGNQPQHF. CDR3 sequence (DNA): TGCAGTGCTAAAACAGGGGTAGGGGGCAATCAGCCCCAGCATTTT.

This clonotype was counted at least ten times. J is TRBJ2-3 and V is TRBV5-6; D unclear. The CDR3 runs 12 residues. The V and J ends lost 4 bases and 2 bases respectively, with 5 bases between them. Germline V gene sequence: CDR1 SGHDT, CDR2 YYEEEE. This CDR3 reads CASSQTTDTQYF. CDR3 sequence (DNA): TGTGCCAGCAGCCAAACCACAGATACGCAGTATTTT.

The table lists this clonotype with a few counts. The chain carries TRBV7-8 and TRBJ2-1, with D possibly TRBD2 on 5 matching bases. The CDR3 length is 17 residues. V shed 5 bases and J shed 3 bases, with 20 bases lying between them. CDR1 SGHVS and CDR2 FQNEAQ come from the germline V gene. The DNA for the CDR3 is TGTGCCAGCAGCCTAAGGGTAAGGGAGTTCCGCTACAATGAGCAGTTCTTC. Translated, it gives CASSLRVREFRYNEQFF.

This clonotype was counted a few times. V gene TRBV20-1 combines with J gene TRBJ2-4; 14 positions agree with TRBD2. The CDR3 has 20 amino acids. Germline CDR1 and CDR2: DFQATT and SNEGSKA (reference sequence). The V segment lost 2 bases and the J segment 1 base; nucleotides outside the gene matches: 13. CDR3 sequence: CSARSRRLAGGPTAKNIQYF. The CDR3 nucleotides are TGCAGTGCTAGATCCAGGAGACTAGCGGGAGGGCCGACCGCCAAAAACATTCAGTACTTC.

In this sample, this clonotype turned up a few times. The rearrangement joins TRBV28 to TRBJ1-2; tentatively, D is TRBD1 (6 bases). This CDR3 comprises 15 residues. Germline CDR1 is MDHEN and CDR2 is SYDVKM. With 5 bases removed from V and 5 bases from J, the gap between germline ends came to 18 bases. The CDR3: CASSPGQPRVYGYTF. CDR3 nucleotide sequence: TGTGCCAGCAGTCCCGGACAGCCTAGGGTTTATGGCTACACCTTC.

A note on this clonotype: This sequence may be a read error, since a much larger clone differs from it by one base. The chain is built from TRBV28 and TRBJ2-5; tentatively, D is TRBD1 or TRBD2 (5 bases each). The CDR3 extends over 12 amino acids. CDR1 and CDR2 from the germline V gene are MDHEN and SYDVKM. CDR3 loop: CAIPGPQEAQYF. The CDR3 bases are TGTGCCATTCCGGGACCCCAAGAGGCCCAGTACTTC. The full variable domain, with the rest looked up from reference TRBV28 and TRBJ2-5, is DVKVTQSSRYLVKRTGEKVFLECVQDMDHENMFWYRQDPGLGLRLIYFSYDVKMKEKGDIPEGYSVSREKKERFSLILESASTNQTSMYLCAIPGPQEAQYFGPGTRLLVL.